This T cell receptor beta chain is from a study of cytomegalovirus exposure and HLA in healthy donors. Study observations and caveats: According to the study, 160 or so TCR beta chains were cytomegalovirus-associated. The authors later found most CMV-associated TCR beta chains appeared HLA-restricted.

On this clone itself: The target antigen is unknown.

Unrecorded immune exposure was likely among donors, who were nominally healthy when sampled. The germline V gene encodes CDR1 MNHNS and CDR2 SASEGT. The CDR3 has 13 residues. The V and J ends lost 7 bases and 2 bases respectively, with 9 bases between them. The PCR made use of 60 Vbeta and 13 Jbeta primers. Repertoires were generated with immunoSEQ multiplex PCR, while TCRdb's copy carries only in-frame clones and drops some. The sample contains about 89,000 clones, around 85% of which appear only once. The sequence was obtained from a man younger than 40 in good health and CMV-seronegative. The chain uses TRBV6-1 and TRBJ1-5; D possibly corresponds to TRBD1 (6 bases). Sequencing was done on a sample of PBMCs. CDR3 region: CASKEGGNQPQHF. For the CDR3, the DNA is TGTGCCAGCAAAGAGGGGGGCAATCAGCCCCAGCATTTT.